This T cell receptor (beta chain) was found in a study of read filtering for tumor transcriptome and immune sequencing. This clonotype was seen repeatedly, ten times or more. What it binds is not known. Sampling of bone marrow took place during active disease in every patient. The library was built from around 380 ng RNA with molecular barcoded adaptors for alpha/delta and beta/gamma chains. Via MiXCR, TCRdb re-called the reads, giving one row per CDR3 protein. The table includes around 140,000 distinct CDR3 sequences, about 13% detected once. CDR1 is SQVTM and CDR2 is ANQGSEA in the germline V gene. The CDR3 length is 15 residues. Trimming took off 4 bases at V and 0 bases at J, with 14 bases between the two ends. Study findings and constraints: In IR-seq, single-read clonotypes were roughly 80% of clonotypes but 3% to 3.5% of reads.

This chain uses TRBV29-1 with TRBJ2-3, with a weak D call TRBD1 (5 bases). This receptor was taken from a donor older than 35 with multiple myeloma. Sequenced input: a population of CD138-negative cells sorted from bone marrow. In DNA, the CDR3 is TGCAGCGTTGTCCCGACAGCGATGAGCACAGATACGCAGTATTTT. Protein sequence: CSVVPTAMSTDTQYF.